The clone carrying this T cell receptor (beta chain) was found many times. The record originates from a study of spatial heterogeneity in lung cancer. Study details: Samples came from about 72 TRACERx patients with untreated early-stage lung cancer. Sequencing of follow-up PBMC samples took place when they were available, at a median of roughly 2 years after resection.

Described time point: blood at routine non-recurrence follow-up after resection. From tumor, nontumor lung or frozen PBMC, whole RNA was taken unsorted for sequencing. Germline V gives CDR1 SQVTM, CDR2 ANQGSEA. With V trimmed by 6 bases and J by 4 bases, 4 bases remained unmatched. The CDR3 is 13 residues long. Each CDR3 protein gets one entry after TCRdb re-called the 5' RACE reads with MiXCR. The sample carries roughly 38,000 distinct CDR3 sequences, about 11% recorded once. The clonotype originates from a female donor with early-stage non-small cell lung cancer. The sequencing used PBMCs, collected at follow-up. The gene calls are TRBV29-1 and TRBJ1-5; TRBD1 matches at 9 bases. CDR3 sequence: CSVGTGSNQPQHF. The CDR3 DNA follows: TGCAGCGTGGGGACAGGGAGTAATCAGCCCCAGCATTTT.